The 31 T cell receptor beta chains below come from one sample, sequenced in a study of T cells in Graves' hyperthyroidism and ophthalmopathy. TCR beta CDR3 regions were amplified from RNA transcripts. During a first-round RT-PCR of the TCR CDR3, the HTBI primer set was used. TCRdb reanalysed the multiplex PCR reads using MiXCR and keeps one entry per CDR3 protein. The sample lists about 560,000 distinct CDR3 sequences; approximately 44% were seen once. Source material: peripheral blood or thyroid tissue (not recorded which). The receptors come from a woman aged 18-30 years with Graves' hyperthyroidism.

Comment on this clonotype: A much larger clone lies a single base off, so this may be a read error. The DNA of the CDR3 is TGTGCCACCAGTGATCCGGGACTAGCGGGAGGAGAGACCCAGTACTTC. It codes for CATSDPGLAGGETQYF. The gene calls are TRBV24-1 and TRBJ2-5; 15 bases map to TRBD2. Germline trimming cut 3 bases from V and 4 bases from J; bases unmatched to any gene: 2. The CDR3 is 16 residues long. Germline V gene sequence: CDR1 KGHDR, CDR2 SFDVKD.

The V call is TRBV7-6, the J call TRBJ2-7; 9 bases map to TRBD1. Trimming at V came to 5 bases and at J to 6 bases, leaving 5 bases not matched to a gene. The CDR3 extends over 13 amino acids. Germline V gene sequence: CDR1 SGHVS, CDR2 FNYEAQ. CDR3 nucleotide sequence: TGTGCCAGCAGCGTAGGGACAGGGCCCGAGCAGTACTTC. It yields the protein CASSVGTGPEQYF.

A few counts support this clonotype. The J gene is TRBJ1-4, the V gene TRBV7-9; 7 bases are shared with TRBD1. This CDR3 contains 14 residues. With V trimmed by 1 base and J by 6 bases, 2 bases remained unmatched. Germline V gene lookup returns CDR1 SEHNR and CDR2 FQNEAQ (reference sequence). The CDR3 sequence: CASSLEGTDEKLFF. For the CDR3, the DNA is TGTGCCAGCAGCTTAGAGGGGACAGATGAAAAACTGTTTTTT.

A few counts support this clonotype. The genes are TRBV9 and TRBJ1-1; D gene ambiguous. Trimming cost V 4 bases and J 5 bases, with 12 bases left between them. The CDR3 runs 13 residues. Looked up from germline, CDR1 is SGDLS and CDR2 is YYNGEE. CDR3 bases: TGTGCCAGCAGCACAGCCGGAGGGACTGAAGCTTTCTTT. Amino acids: CASSTAGGTEAFF.

The V and J genes are TRBV7-3 and TRBJ2-7, with a possible D match to TRBD1 (5 bases). With 5 bases removed from V and 7 bases from J, the gap between germline ends came to 18 bases. CDR3 length equals 14 residues. The germline gives CDR1 SGHTA, CDR2 FQGTGA. The CDR3 DNA sequence: TGTGCCAGCAGCCAAACTTTAACCGACAGTGAGCAGTACTTC. Translated, it gives CASSQTLTDSEQYF.

The J gene is TRBJ2-7, the V gene TRBV15, with D perhaps TRBD1 (6 bases). The germline V and J ends were trimmed by 4 bases and 6 bases, with 7 bases remaining between them. The germline CDR1 and CDR2 sequences are LNHNV and YYDKDF (reference sequence). This CDR3 region has 11 residues. CDR3 DNA: TGTGCCACCAGCACAGGGGCCGAGCAGTACTTC. Encoded protein: CATSTGAEQYF.

In DNA form, the CDR3 reads TGTGCCCCCCAGGGGTTGAAGACCCAGTACTTC. Translating it yields CAPQGLKTQYF. J is TRBJ2-5 and V is TRBV15; tentatively, D is TRBD1 (6 bases). The CDR3 length is 11 residues. Germline V gene data show CDR1 as LNHNV and CDR2 as YYDKDF (reference sequence). Trimming left V 11 bases short and J 6 bases short, with 13 bases between.

This chain uses TRBV7-9 with TRBJ1-1, with D unclear. CDR3 size: 16 residues. Germline loops: CDR1 SEHNR, CDR2 FQNEAQ (reference sequence). Deletions cut 1 base from V and 1 base from J, with 13 bases between. CDR3 sequence reads: CASSLDGAISNTEAFF. As DNA, the CDR3 is TGTGCCAGCAGCTTAGATGGCGCAATATCGAACACTGAAGCTTTCTTT. Filled out from reference TRBV7-9 and TRBJ1-1, the complete variable domain reads DTGVSQNPRHKITKRGQNVTFRCDPISEHNRLYWYRQTLGQGPEFLTYFQNEAQLEKSRLLSDRFSAERPKGSFSTLEIQRTEQGDSAMYLCASSLDGAISNTEAFFGQGTRLTVV.

About this clonotype itself: This may arise from a read error, as a much more abundant clone is one base away. V usage is TRBV7-2 and J usage is TRBJ2-5; D possibly corresponds to TRBD2 (5 bases). The CDR3 spans 13 residues. V shed 5 bases and J shed 5 bases, with 12 bases lying between them. Per germline, CDR1 SGHTA and CDR2 FQGNSA. CDR3 sequence: CASSRFTGETQYF. DNA for the CDR3: TGTGCCAGCAGCCGCTTCACGGGGGAGACCCAGTACTTC.

This clonotype was recorded many times. The chain combines TRBV2 with TRBJ2-5; D possibly corresponds to TRBD2 (6 bases). V was trimmed by 4 bases and J by 5 bases, leaving 17 bases between them. The CDR3 totals 15 residues. The germline V gene has CDR1 SNHLY and CDR2 FYNNEI. DNA of the CDR3: TGTGCCAGCAGTGTCACCCGGGAGAAGCGGGAGACCCAGTACTTC. As protein: CASSVTREKRETQYF.

The CDR3, as DNA: TGTGCCAGCAGCATACTAGCGGGGATAACCTACGAGCAGTACTTC. It is translated as CASSILAGITYEQYF. V and J are TRBV7-6 and TRBJ2-7; 10 positions agree with TRBD2. The germline CDR1 and CDR2 sequences are SGHVS and FNYEAQ. The J segment lost 2 bases and the V segment lost 5 bases, leaving 6 bases of the junction unmatched. This CDR3 is 15 amino acids long.

The J gene is TRBJ1-1, the V gene TRBV29-1; possibly TRBD1 for D (6 bases). The CDR3 length is 12 residues. CDR1 is SQVTM and CDR2 is ANQGSEA in the germline V gene. V was shortened by 8 bases and J by 4 bases, with 14 bases between the two germline ends. The CDR3 DNA reads as TGCAGCATCTCCTCGGGGGCCACTGAAGCTTTCTTT. Protein sequence: CSISSGATEAFF.

The chain joins TRBV10-1 to TRBJ2-3, with unresolved D. The V gene lost 11 bases and the J gene lost 6 bases, with 18 bases spanning the gap. The CDR3 covers 13 residues. Per the germline V gene, CDR1 is WNHNN and CDR2 is SYGVQD (reference sequence). The CDR3 sequence: CARRGRLVDTQYF. CDR3 DNA sequence: TGCGCCCGCCGAGGTCGCCTTGTCGATACGCAGTATTTT.

As to this clonotype: With a much larger clone just one base away, this may be a read error. The chain is built from TRBV29-1 and TRBJ1-1; D is uncertain. From germline, CDR1 is SQVTM and CDR2 ANQGSEA. V lost 7 bases, J lost 7 bases, and 10 bases lay in between. The CDR3 consists of 10 residues. CDR3 region: CSGGVSEAFF. DNA for the CDR3: TGCAGCGGCGGGGTGAGTGAAGCTTTCTTT.

The J gene is TRBJ1-2, the V gene TRBV7-9; D remains unclear. The germline CDR1 and CDR2 sequences are SEHNR and FQNEAQ (reference sequence). Trimming took off 2 bases at V and 4 bases at J, with 11 bases between the two ends. This CDR3 spans 14 amino acids. The CDR3 bases are TGTGCCAGCAGCTTATCTGCCGGACGCTATGGCTACACCTTC. Translation: CASSLSAGRYGYTF.

The chain carries TRBV9 and TRBJ1-2; 7 bases map to TRBD1. V shed 0 bases and J 1 base; nucleotides not matched to a gene: 3. Germline values: CDR1 SGDLS, CDR2 YYNGEE. The CDR3 contains 15 residues. The CDR3: CASSVEGASNYGYTF. CDR3 DNA sequence: TGTGCCAGCAGCGTAGAGGGGGCCAGTAACTATGGCTACACCTTC.

The V call is TRBV20-1, the J call TRBJ2-5; D gene ambiguous. Germline V gene data show CDR1 as DFQATT and CDR2 as SNEGSKA (reference sequence). The CDR3 contains 13 residues. The CDR3 region has the DNA TGCAGCCAAGATCCCGGTTACCAAGAGACCCAGTACTTC. Protein: CSQDPGYQETQYF.

The V call is TRBV7-3, the J call TRBJ1-3; D ambiguous. The CDR3 extends over 14 amino acids. Germline V gives CDR1 SGHTA, CDR2 FQGTGA. Trimming cost V 5 bases and J 2 bases, with 10 bases left between them. The CDR3 here is CASSQDPAGNTIYF. The CDR3 nucleotides are TGTGCCAGCAGCCAAGACCCGGCTGGAAACACCATATATTTT.

For the CDR3, the DNA is TGTGCCAGCAGCTTAGTGGAGTACACCATATATTTT. Encoded protein: CASSLVEYTIYF. The gene calls are TRBV7-8 and TRBJ1-3; the D is unclear. V was clipped by 1 base and J by 8 bases, with 6 bases between them. Germline lookup yields CDR1 SGHVS and CDR2 FQNEAQ. The CDR3 length is 12 residues.

The chain uses TRBV12-3 or TRBV12-4 and TRBJ1-4; possible D gene TRBD1, 6 bases. V lost 5 bases and J lost 3, with 13 bases in between. The CDR3 consists of 15 residues. The CDR3 DNA follows: TGTGCCAGCAGTCCCTCAGGGGAAGCTAATGAAAAACTGTTTTTT. Translated, it gives CASSPSGEANEKLFF.

The chain combines TRBV7-8 with TRBJ1-1; D is undetermined. Trimming stripped 7 bases from V and 0 bases from J, with 9 bases between. Germline V gives CDR1 SGHVS, CDR2 FQNEAQ. The CDR3 runs 13 residues. In nucleotides, the CDR3 is TGTGCCAGCATCAGGCTGATGAACACTGAAGCTTTCTTT. It encodes CASIRLMNTEAFF.

As to this clonotype: A read error may be the cause here, since a much bigger clone is one base away. The final CDR3 position lacks the conserved phenylalanine or tryptophan, pointing to a likely read error. The chain employs TRBV11-3 and TRBJ2-7; D uncertain. V gave up 6 bases and J gave up 2 bases, with 11 bases separating them. The V gene's germline CDR1 is SGHNT and CDR2 YENEEA. The CDR3 totals 13 residues. The CDR3 spells CASSPGRTYEQYL. The CDR3 region has the DNA TGTGCCAGCAGTCCGGGCAGAACCTACGAGCAGTACCTC.

This chain uses TRBV2 with TRBJ1-6; no firm D call. V lost 4 bases and J lost 11, with 12 bases in between. Per the germline V gene, CDR1 is SNHLY and CDR2 is FYNNEI. This CDR3 is built from 13 residues. The CDR3 sequence is CASSVGISTPLHF. The CDR3 region has the DNA TGTGCCAGCAGTGTGGGAATATCGACACCCCTCCACTTT.

The gene calls are TRBV5-1 and TRBJ2-7, with 10 bases that match TRBD2. Germline V gene data show CDR1 as SGHRS and CDR2 as YFSETQ. The CDR3 extends over 14 amino acids. V lost 4 bases to trimming and J lost 4 bases; unmatched junction nucleotides: 5. CDR3 nucleotide sequence: TGCGCCAGCAGCCAAGCGGGAGGGATATACGAGCAGTACTTC. Its protein is CASSQAGGIYEQYF.

The chain joins TRBV21-1 to TRBJ2-2; the table's D call TRBD2 went unverified against the DNA. TRBV21-1 is deemed a pseudogene. This CDR3 region has 13 residues. The DNA for the CDR3 is TGTGCCAGCAGAAAAACTAGGTCCGGGGAGCTGTTTTTT. It specifies CASRKTRSGELFF.

CDR3 DNA: TGTGCCAGCAGTCCCTCCCCCCCCTACGAGCAGTACTTC. Translated, it gives CASSPSPPYEQYF. This rearrangement joins TRBV12-3 or TRBV12-4 to TRBJ2-7; D remains unclear. This CDR3 region has 13 residues. Trimming took 5 bases from V and 2 from J, leaving 10 bases between them.

This clonotype has at least ten counts. The chain combines TRBV7-2 with TRBJ1-3; D unresolved. V lost 5 bases and J 3 bases, leaving 8 bases between the germline ends. CDR3 size: 13 residues. Looked up from germline, CDR1 is SGHTA and CDR2 is FQGNSA. CDR3 loop: CASSPLNGNTIYF. The CDR3 nucleotides read TGTGCCAGCAGCCCATTGAATGGAAACACCATATATTTT.

The V call is TRBV20-1, the J call TRBJ1-2, with a tentative D call TRBD1 (6 bases). Germline V gives CDR1 DFQATT, CDR2 SNEGSKA (reference sequence). The CDR3 totals 12 residues. The ends were cut back, 6 bases at V and 8 bases at J, with 16 bases in the middle. The CDR3 nucleotides read TGCAGTGCCGAATATGACAGGAACGGCTACACCTTC. Protein sequence: CSAEYDRNGYTF.

This clonotype has only a few counts. The rearrangement joins TRBV25-1 to TRBJ2-5; 8 nucleotides align to TRBD2. Germline CDR1 is MGHDK and CDR2 is SYGVNS. V lost 4 bases and J lost 6; bases outside the gene matches: 10. This CDR3 region has 15 residues. CDR3 protein: CASSVTGSGKQTQYF. DNA of the CDR3: TGTGCCAGCAGTGTCACGGGTAGCGGGAAACAGACCCAGTACTTC.

This clonotype was picked up a small number of times. The chain has TRBV11-1 and TRBJ1-2; 10 positions agree with TRBD1. The CDR3 consists of 15 residues. The germline V gene encodes CDR1 SGHAT and CDR2 FQDESV (reference sequence). J lost 5 bases, V lost 5 bases, and 8 bases had no gene match. CDR3 sequence: CASSPRDRGLYGYTF. DNA for the CDR3: TGTGCCAGCAGCCCCCGGGACAGGGGCCTATATGGCTACACCTTC.

Points on this clonotype: Since a much larger clone is just one base distant, this may be a read error. Here the CDR3 DNA reads TGTGCCAGCAGTGAACAGGATAGCTCCTACGAGCAGTACTTC. It specifies CASSEQDSSYEQYF. This chain links TRBV2 with TRBJ2-7, with D uncertain. V gave up 2 bases and J gave up 0 bases, with 8 bases separating them. The CDR3 is made up of 14 amino acids. Germline V gives CDR1 SNHLY, CDR2 FYNNEI.